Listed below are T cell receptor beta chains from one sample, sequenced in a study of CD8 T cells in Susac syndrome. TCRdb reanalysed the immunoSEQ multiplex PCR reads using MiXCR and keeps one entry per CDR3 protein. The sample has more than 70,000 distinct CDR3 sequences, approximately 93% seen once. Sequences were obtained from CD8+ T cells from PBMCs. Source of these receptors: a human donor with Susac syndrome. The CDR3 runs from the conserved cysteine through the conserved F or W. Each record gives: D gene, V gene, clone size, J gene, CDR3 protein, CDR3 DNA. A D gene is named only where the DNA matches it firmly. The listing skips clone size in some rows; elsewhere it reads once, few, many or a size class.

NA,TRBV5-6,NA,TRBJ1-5,CASSRGPGGRPQHF,TGTGCCAGCAGCCGCGGACCGGGCGGGCGGCCCCAGCATTTT
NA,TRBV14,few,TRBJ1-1,CASSQDGRDTEAFF,TGTGCCAGCAGCCAAGATGGGAGGGACACTGAAGCTTTCTTT
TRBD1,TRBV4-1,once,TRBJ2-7,CASSRPGTGTGEQYF,TGCGCCAGCAGCCGTCCCGGGACAGGGACAGGGGAGCAGTACTTC
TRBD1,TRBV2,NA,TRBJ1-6,CATPGGPNGSPLHF,TGTGCCACCCCAGGGGGACCCAACGGCTCACCCCTCCACTTT
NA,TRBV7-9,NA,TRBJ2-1,CASSPTGNSYNEQFF,TGTGCCAGCAGCCCGACAGGCAACTCCTACAATGAGCAGTTCTTC
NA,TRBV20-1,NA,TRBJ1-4,CSARDWRGTNEKLFF,TGCAGTGCTAGAGATTGGAGGGGGACTAATGAAAAACTGTTTTTT
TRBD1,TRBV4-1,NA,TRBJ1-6,CASSPGQDYSPLHF,TGCGCCAGCAGCCCGGGACAGGATTATTCACCCCTCCACTTT
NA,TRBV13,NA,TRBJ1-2,CASSLDSRDGYTF,TGTGCCAGCAGCTTAGATTCGAGGGATGGCTACACCTTC
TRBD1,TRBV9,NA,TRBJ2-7,CASSVEQGGHEQYF,TGTGCCAGCAGCGTAGAACAGGGGGGCCACGAGCAGTACTTC
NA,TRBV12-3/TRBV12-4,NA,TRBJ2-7,CASSLGNYEQYF,TGTGCCAGCAGTTTAGGAAACTACGAGCAGTACTTC
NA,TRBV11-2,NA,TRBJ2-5,CASSRADGTQYF,TGTGCCAGCAGCCGAGCCGACGGGACCCAGTACTTC
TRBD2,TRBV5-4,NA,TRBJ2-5,CASSLKRGSQETQYF,TGTGCCAGCAGCTTGAAGCGGGGGAGTCAAGAGACCCAGTACTTC
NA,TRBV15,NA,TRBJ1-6,CATSRDGGGNSPLHF,TGTGCCACCAGCAGAGATGGGGGGGGTAATTCACCCCTCCACTTT
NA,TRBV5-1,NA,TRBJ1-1,CASSLASPFSNTEAFF,TGCGCCAGCAGCTTGGCCAGTCCCTTCTCGAACACTGAAGCTTTCTTT
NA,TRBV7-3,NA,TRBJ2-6,CASSPMMSGANVLTF,TGTGCCAGCAGCCCGATGATGTCTGGGGCCAACGTCCTGACTTTC
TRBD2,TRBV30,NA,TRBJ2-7,CAWKLAGGYEQYF,TGTGCCTGGAAACTAGCGGGGGGTTACGAGCAGTACTTC
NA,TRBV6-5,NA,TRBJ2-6,CASGVLSGANVLTF,TGTGCCAGCGGAGTCCTCTCTGGGGCCAACGTCCTGACTTTC
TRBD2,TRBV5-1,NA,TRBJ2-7,CASSLIGGGQVEQYF,TGCGCCAGCAGCTTGATAGGCGGGGGGCAGGTCGAGCAGTACTTC
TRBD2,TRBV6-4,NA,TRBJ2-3,CASSEGSGGHGTDTQYF,TGTGCCAGCAGTGAGGGTAGCGGGGGGCATGGCACAGATACGCAGTATTTT
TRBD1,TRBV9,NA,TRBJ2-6,CASSQTGVHSSGANVLTF,TGTGCCAGCAGCCAGACAGGGGTCCATTCCTCTGGGGCCAACGTCCTGACTTTC
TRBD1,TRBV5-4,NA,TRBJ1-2,CASSSPGQGGYGYTF,TGTGCCAGCAGCTCCCCAGGACAGGGAGGCTATGGCTACACCTTC
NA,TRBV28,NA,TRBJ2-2,CAIRLGSSVTGELFF,TGTGCCATCCGACTGGGCAGCAGCGTAACCGGGGAGCTGTTTTTT
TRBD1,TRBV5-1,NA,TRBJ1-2,CASSRLTGTNYGYTF,TGCGCCAGCAGCCGATTGACAGGGACTAACTATGGCTACACCTTC
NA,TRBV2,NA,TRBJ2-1,CASPYEASASSYNEQFF,TGTGCCAGCCCTTACGAGGCTAGCGCTAGCTCCTACAATGAGCAGTTCTTC
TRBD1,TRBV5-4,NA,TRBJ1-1,CASSILQGANTEAFF,TGTGCCAGCAGCATTTTACAGGGGGCGAACACTGAAGCTTTCTTT
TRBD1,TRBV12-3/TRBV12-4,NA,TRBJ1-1,CASSLRGLNTEAFF,TGTGCCAGCAGTTTGAGGGGGCTTAACACTGAAGCTTTCTTT
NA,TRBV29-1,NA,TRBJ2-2,CSAEGISSGTGELFF,TGCAGCGCCGAGGGAATCTCCTCGGGGACCGGGGAGCTGTTTTTT
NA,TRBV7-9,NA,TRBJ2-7,CASSTGTSYEQYF,TGTGCCAGCAGCACCGGGACTTCCTACGAGCAGTACTTC
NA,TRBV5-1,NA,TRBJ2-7,CASSLPGHNSYEQYF,TGCGCCAGCAGCCTCCCGGGACACAACTCCTACGAGCAGTACTTC
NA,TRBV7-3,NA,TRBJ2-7,CASTRYEQYF,TGTGCCAGCACCCGCTACGAGCAGTACTTC
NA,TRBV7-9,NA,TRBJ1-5,CASSLELQPQHF,TGTGCCAGCAGCTTAGAGTTGCAGCCCCAGCATTTT
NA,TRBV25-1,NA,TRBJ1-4,CASVGVGEKLFF,TGTGCCAGCGTCGGGGTGGGGGAAAAACTGTTTTTT
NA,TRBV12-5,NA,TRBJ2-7,CASGTNAYEQYF,TGTGCTAGTGGGACTAACGCCTACGAGCAGTACTTC
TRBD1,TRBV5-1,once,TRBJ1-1,CASSFRQGINTEAFF,TGCGCCAGCAGCTTTCGACAGGGGATAAACACTGAAGCTTTCTTT
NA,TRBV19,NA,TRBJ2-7,CASKSETYEQYF,TGTGCCAGTAAAAGTGAGACCTACGAGCAGTACTTC
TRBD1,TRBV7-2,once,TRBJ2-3,CASSGGQGASADTQYF,TGTGCCAGCAGCGGGGGACAGGGGGCGTCGGCAGATACGCAGTATTTT
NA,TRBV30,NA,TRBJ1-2,CAWRGHGYTF,TGTGCCTGGAGGGGACATGGCTACACCTTC
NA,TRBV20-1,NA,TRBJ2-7,CSAVTRDKPYEQYF,TGCAGTGCCGTTACCCGGGACAAACCCTACGAGCAGTACTTC
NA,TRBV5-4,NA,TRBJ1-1,CASSLGDTTNTEAFF,TGTGCCAGCAGCTTGGGGGACACCACGAACACTGAAGCTTTCTTT
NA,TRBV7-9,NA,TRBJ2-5,CASSLVDRQETQYF,TGTGCCAGCAGCTTAGTGGACAGACAAGAGACCCAGTACTTC
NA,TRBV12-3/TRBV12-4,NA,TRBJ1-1,CASSPEVGRLNTEAFF,TGTGCCAGCAGTCCAGAGGTAGGGCGGCTGAACACTGAAGCTTTCTTT
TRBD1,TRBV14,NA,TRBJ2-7,CASSHPGQGPAYEQYF,TGTGCCAGCAGCCACCCTGGACAGGGGCCCGCCTACGAGCAGTACTTC
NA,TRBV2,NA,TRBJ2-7,CASSAGSYEQYF,TGTGCCAGCAGTGCGGGATCCTACGAGCAGTACTTC
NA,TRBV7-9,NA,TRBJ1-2,CASSPLSGEYGYTF,TGTGCCAGCAGCCCTCTATCAGGGGAGTATGGCTACACCTTC
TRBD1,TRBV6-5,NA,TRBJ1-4,CASSHPGQGEKLFF,TGTGCCAGCAGCCACCCCGGACAGGGGGAAAAACTGTTTTTT
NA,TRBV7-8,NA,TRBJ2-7,CASSQGGAYEQYF,TGTGCCAGCAGCCAGGGGGGAGCCTACGAGCAGTACTTC
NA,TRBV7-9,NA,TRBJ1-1,CASSLVQGTTEAFF,TGTGCCAGCAGCTTAGTTCAGGGTACCACTGAAGCTTTCTTT
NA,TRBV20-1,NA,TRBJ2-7,CSARGIPLVEQYF,TGCAGTGCTAGAGGTATACCGCTGGTCGAGCAGTACTTC
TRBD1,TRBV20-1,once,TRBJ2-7,CSASRGQGASYEQYF,TGCAGTGCTAGTAGGGGACAGGGGGCATCCTACGAGCAGTACTTC
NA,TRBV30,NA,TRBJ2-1,CAGPPQGRGQFF,TGTGCCGGCCCGCCCCAGGGAAGGGGACAGTTCTTC
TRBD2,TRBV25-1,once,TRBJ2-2,CASSELAGDTGELFF,TGTGCCAGCAGTGAACTAGCGGGGGACACCGGGGAGCTGTTTTTT